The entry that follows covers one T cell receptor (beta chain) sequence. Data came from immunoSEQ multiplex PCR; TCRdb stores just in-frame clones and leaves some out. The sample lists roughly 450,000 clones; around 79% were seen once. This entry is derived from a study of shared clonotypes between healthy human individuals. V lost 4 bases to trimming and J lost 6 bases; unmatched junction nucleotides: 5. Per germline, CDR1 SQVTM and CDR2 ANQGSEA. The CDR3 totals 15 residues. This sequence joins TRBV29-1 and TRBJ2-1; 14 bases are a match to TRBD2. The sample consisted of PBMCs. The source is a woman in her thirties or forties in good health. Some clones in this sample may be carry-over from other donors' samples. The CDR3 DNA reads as TGCAGCGTTGGGGAGACTAGCGGGAGGGTCAATGAGCAGTTCTTC. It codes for CSVGETSGRVNEQFF.